The rows below give T cell receptor beta chains drawn from one sample of a study of post-analysis software for immune sequencing data. One entry per CDR3 protein, called by TCRdb with MiXCR from the PCR reads. The sample shows about 460,000 distinct CDR3 sequences, roughly 45% of them seen only once. Material for sequencing was blood. These receptors came from a girl aged 5-17 years with multiple sclerosis. CDR3s include the opening cysteine and the closing phenylalanine or tryptophan. The order of the fields is clone size, V gene, CDR3 length, J gene, D gene, CDR3 DNA, CDR3 protein. D genes are given only for firm matches. Only some rows state a clone size, as once, few, many or a class for expanded clones.

-	TRBV11-2	15	TRBJ2-7	-	TGTGCCAGCAGCTTAAGTGGAGGGGTTGGTTACGAGCAGTACTTC	CASSLSGGVGYEQYF
once	TRBV5-6	16	TRBJ1-1	TRBD1	TGTGCCAGCAGCTTGATGGGGACAGGGCGTCGGACTGAAGCTTTCTTT	CASSLMGTGRRTEAFF
-	TRBV6-1	16	TRBJ1-5	-	TGTGCCAGCAGTGAGCACCCGACGGGCCTCAATCAGCCCCAGCATTTT	CASSEHPTGLNQPQHF
-	TRBV24-1	16	TRBJ2-1	TRBD2	TGTGCCACCAGTGATTTGCCTAGCGGGAGCATCAATGAGCAGTTCTTC	CATSDLPSGSINEQFF
few	TRBV7-2	13	TRBJ2-2	-	TGTGCCAGCAGCCGACCGAACACCGGGGAGCTGTTTTTT	CASSRPNTGELFF
-	TRBV29-1	15	TRBJ2-2	TRBD1	TGCAGCGTTGGGAACGAGGGACAGGGCGCCGGGGAGCTGTTTTTT	CSVGNEGQGAGELFF
few	TRBV14	13	TRBJ1-2	-	TGTGCCAGCAGCCAGGGGGCTCTCTATGGCTACACCTTC	CASSQGALYGYTF
few	TRBV15	15	TRBJ2-5	-	TGTGCCACCAGCAGAGATGGAACCGGCAGGAAGACCCAGTACTTC	CATSRDGTGRKTQYF
-	TRBV29-1	14	TRBJ2-1	TRBD2	TGCAGCGTTGAGGGACTAGCGGGAGGCAATGAGCAGTTCTTC	CSVEGLAGGNEQFF
few	TRBV11-2	14	TRBJ2-3	-	TGTGCCAGCAACACCGGGACTCACGCAGATACGCAGTATTTT	CASNTGTHADTQYF
few	TRBV28	16	TRBJ2-1	-	TGTGCCAGCAGTTCTCCGACTCCACGGTCCTACAATGAGCAGTTCTTC	CASSSPTPRSYNEQFF
-	TRBV6-4	16	TRBJ2-3	-	TGTGCCAGCAGTGACGTCTTAGGCGAGAGCACAGATACGCAGTATTTT	CASSDVLGESTDTQYF
-	TRBV13	15	TRBJ2-7	-	TGTGCCAGTAGTCCCGGGACTGATAATTCCTACGAGCAGTACTTC	CASSPGTDNSYEQYF
once	TRBV29-1	15	TRBJ2-2	-	TGCAGCGTTGAAGTAAGGACAGTCTACACCGGGGAGCTGTTTTTT	CSVEVRTVYTGELFF
once	TRBV15	15	TRBJ1-5	-	TGTGCCACCAGCGGTCTGGGGACCGAGAATCAGCCCCAGCATTTT	CATSGLGTENQPQHF
-	TRBV18	14	TRBJ2-3	-	TGTGCCAGCTCACCACTGGCAGATCCAGATACGCAGTATTTT	CASSPLADPDTQYF
-	TRBV2	14	TRBJ2-3	-	TGTGCCAGCAGTGGGACGACCGTGGGAGATACGCAGTATTTT	CASSGTTVGDTQYF
few	TRBV6-1	13	TRBJ2-4	-	TGTGCCAGCAGCTGGACTGAGAAAAACATTCAGTACTTC	CASSWTEKNIQYF
medium-sized	TRBV9	16	TRBJ2-3	TRBD2	TGTGCCAGCAGCGGGACTAGCGGGAGTAATGCAGATACGCAGTATTTT	CASSGTSGSNADTQYF
-	TRBV6-5	13	TRBJ1-6	-	TGTGCCAGCAGCCTGACAACTAATTCACCCCTCCACTTT	CASSLTTNSPLHF
-	TRBV20-1	12	TRBJ2-5	-	TGCAGTGCTAGCTGGGAGGAAGAGACCCAGTACTTC	CSASWEEETQYF
few	TRBV20-1	14	TRBJ2-1	TRBD2	TGCAGTGCTAGAGTACCTAGCGGGAGGACTGAGCAGTTCTTC	CSARVPSGRTEQFF
few	TRBV6-5	14	TRBJ1-6	TRBD1	TGTGCCAGCAGAGCCGGGACAGGGAATTCACCCCTCCACTTT	CASRAGTGNSPLHF
few	TRBV4-2	15	TRBJ2-1	TRBD2	TGTGCCAGCAGCCAAGGGCGGGGGGGTTACAATGAGCAGTTCTTC	CASSQGRGGYNEQFF
few	TRBV29-1	11	TRBJ1-4	-	TGCAGCGTTGGGCAGCATGAAAAACTGTTTTTT	CSVGQHEKLFF
few	TRBV27	18	TRBJ2-1	-	-	CASSSSQFRADYPNEQFF
-	TRBV20-1	14	TRBJ2-3	TRBD2	TGCAGTGCTTTAGCGGCGCGGGAGCCAGATACGCAGTATTTT	CSALAAREPDTQYF
few	TRBV5-1	13	TRBJ1-2	-	TGCGCCAGCAGAGACCAGGGGTTGAGTGGCTACACCTTC	CASRDQGLSGYTF
-	TRBV7-8	18	TRBJ2-6	-	TGTGCCAGCAGCAGTCCAGACAGGCCGAGCTCTGGGGCCAACGTCCTGACTTTC	CASSSPDRPSSGANVLTF
-	TRBV7-2	16	TRBJ2-3	TRBD2	TGTGCCAGCAGCTTGGGAGCGGGGGCTCCTCCAGATACGCAGTATTTT	CASSLGAGAPPDTQYF
-	TRBV10-3	16	TRBJ2-4	-	TGTGCCATCAGTGAGTCGAAGGCAGACCTGAAAAACATTCAGTACTTC	CAISESKADLKNIQYF
-	TRBV5-1	15	TRBJ1-2	-	TGCGCCAGCAGCCCCGCCATCGGGGTGGGGGTTGGCTACACCTTC	CASSPAIGVGVGYTF
once	TRBV24-1	15	TRBJ2-3	-	TGTGCCACCAGTGACGGAACTCTAGTCACAGATACGCAGTATTTT	CATSDGTLVTDTQYF
-	TRBV28	17	TRBJ2-7	-	TGTGCCAGCAGTTTGACTCGAGATCAAGGGGCCTCCTACGAGCAGTACTTC	CASSLTRDQGASYEQYF
-	TRBV7-2	15	TRBJ2-7	-	TGTGCCAGCAGCCCGGACTCAGGGTACTCCTACGAGCAGTACTTC	CASSPDSGYSYEQYF
-	TRBV28	15	TRBJ1-2	-	TGTGCCAGCAGGCACCCTACGGGATTCGGCTATGGCTACACCTTC	CASRHPTGFGYGYTF
-	TRBV4-1	14	TRBJ2-7	-	TGCGCCAGCAGCCAAGAAGGCAAAGCCTACGAGCAGTACTTC	CASSQEGKAYEQYF
-	TRBV7-9	11	TRBJ1-4	-	TGTGCCAGCAGCTTAGTCGAAAAACTGTTTTTT	CASSLVEKLFF
few	TRBV7-2	15	TRBJ2-1	-	TGTGCCAGCAGCTTAGAGTATGGGGTCTACAATGAGCAGTTCTTC	CASSLEYGVYNEQFF
-	TRBV20-1	14	TRBJ2-1	-	TGCAGTGCTAGATGGGCGGAGTGTTACAATGAGCAGTTCTTC	CSARWAECYNEQFF
few	TRBV6-4	14	TRBJ2-3	TRBD1	TGTGCCAGCCCCCGGGACAGACATACAGATACGCAGTATTTT	CASPRDRHTDTQYF
-	TRBV12-3/TRBV12-4	15	TRBJ2-1	-	TGTGCCAGCAGGGCCCGGGACTTTATATACAATGAGCAGTTCTTC	CASRARDFIYNEQFF
-	TRBV2	16	TRBJ2-3	TRBD2	TGTGTCAGCAGTCCCTCGACTAGCGGGAGGGCAGATACGCAGTATTTT	CVSSPSTSGRADTQYF
-	TRBV24-1	13	TRBJ2-1	-	TGTGCCACCAGTGATTCCCGGGGCAATGAGCAGTTCTTC	CATSDSRGNEQFF
-	TRBV20-1	15	TRBJ2-7	-	TGCAGTGCTAGAGACCAACAGGGAAACGGCTACGAGCAGTACTTC	CSARDQQGNGYEQYF
-	TRBV28	16	TRBJ1-2	TRBD1	TGTGCCTGCAGCCTGACAGGGGCGAAATCTTTCTATGGCTACACCTTC	CACSLTGAKSFYGYTF
-	TRBV4-2	16	TRBJ2-7	TRBD2	TGTGCCAGCAGCCAAGAGGGTGGTAGCGGGGTTACCGGGCAGTACTTC	CASSQEGGSGVTGQYF
-	TRBV20-1	18	TRBJ2-7	TRBD2	TGCAGTGCTAGAGATTTACTAGCGGGAGGCCCGGAGGCCTACGAGCAGTACTTC	CSARDLLAGGPEAYEQYF
-	TRBV7-6	15	TRBJ2-1	TRBD1	TGTGCCAGCAGATCGACAGGGGGCGTTGCGAATGAGCAGTTCTTC	CASRSTGGVANEQFF
-	TRBV19	16	TRBJ2-3	-	TGTGCCAGTAGCCTAACTCAGGCCCCTAGCACAGATACGCAGTATTTT	CASSLTQAPSTDTQYF
few	TRBV30	14	TRBJ2-1	TRBD2	TGTGCCTGGGAGCGCGGGAGCTCCTACAATGAGCAGTTCTTC	CAWERGSSYNEQFF
-	TRBV5-1	14	TRBJ2-5	-	TGCGCCAGCAGCTTGGCGGGGGCCTTAGAGACCCAGTACTTC	CASSLAGALETQYF
few	TRBV24-1	15	TRBJ2-3	TRBD1	TGTGCCACCAGTGAACAGGACAGGTTCGGGGATACGCAGTATTTT	CATSEQDRFGDTQYF
once	TRBV20-1	14	TRBJ2-1	-	TGCAGTCCCCTCCCGGGTTACGGCCCCGGTGAGCAGTTCTTC	CSPLPGYGPGEQFF
few	TRBV29-1	14	TRBJ2-3	TRBD2	TGCAGCGTTGCTCGGGGGGGAAGCACAGATACGCAGTATTTT	CSVARGGSTDTQYF
-	TRBV20-1	16	TRBJ2-7	TRBD1	TGCAGTGCTAGATCGGACAGGTCGACTATTTCCTACGAGCAGTACTTC	CSARSDRSTISYEQYF
-	TRBV10-3	16	TRBJ2-1	TRBD2	TGTGCCATCAGTGAGCGGGGACTAGCGGGTGACAATGAGCAGTTCTTC	CAISERGLAGDNEQFF
few	TRBV6-5	13	TRBJ2-7	-	TGTGCCAGCAGCAGACAGCCTTCATACGAGCAGTACTTC	CASSRQPSYEQYF
-	TRBV28	20	TRBJ2-1	TRBD2	TGTGCCAGCAGTTTTCAAGGGACTAGCGGGAGGGGCAGCTCCTACAGTGAGCAGTTCTTC	CASSFQGTSGRGSSYSEQFF